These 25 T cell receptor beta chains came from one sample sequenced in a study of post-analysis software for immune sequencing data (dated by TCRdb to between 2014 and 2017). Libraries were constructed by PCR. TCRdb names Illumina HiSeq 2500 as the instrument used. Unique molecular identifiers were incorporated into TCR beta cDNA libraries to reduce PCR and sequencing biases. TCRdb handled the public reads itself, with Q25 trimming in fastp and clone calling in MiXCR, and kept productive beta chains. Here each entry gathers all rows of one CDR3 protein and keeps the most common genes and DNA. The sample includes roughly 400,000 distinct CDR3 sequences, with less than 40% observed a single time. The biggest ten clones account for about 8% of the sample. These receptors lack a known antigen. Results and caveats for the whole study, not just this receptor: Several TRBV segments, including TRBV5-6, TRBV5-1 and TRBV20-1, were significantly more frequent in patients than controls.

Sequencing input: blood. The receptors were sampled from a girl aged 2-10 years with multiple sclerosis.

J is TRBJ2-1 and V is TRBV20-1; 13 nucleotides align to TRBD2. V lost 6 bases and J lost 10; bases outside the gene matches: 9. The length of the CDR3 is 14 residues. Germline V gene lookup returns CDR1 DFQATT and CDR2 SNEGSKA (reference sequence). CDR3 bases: TGCAGTGCCGCTACTGGACTAGCGGGAGTGGAGCAGTTCTTC. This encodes CSAATGLAGVEQFF.

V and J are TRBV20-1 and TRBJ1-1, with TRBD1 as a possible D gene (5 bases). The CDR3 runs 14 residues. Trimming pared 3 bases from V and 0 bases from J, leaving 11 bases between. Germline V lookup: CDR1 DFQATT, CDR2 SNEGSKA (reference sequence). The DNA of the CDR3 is TGCAGTGCTAGCCGGGGGTATATGAACACTGAAGCTTTCTTT. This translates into CSASRGYMNTEAFF.

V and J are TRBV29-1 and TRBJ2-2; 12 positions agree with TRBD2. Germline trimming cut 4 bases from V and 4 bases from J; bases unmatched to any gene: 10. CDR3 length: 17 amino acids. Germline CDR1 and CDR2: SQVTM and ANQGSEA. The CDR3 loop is CSVASGLAGPTTGELFF. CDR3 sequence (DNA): TGCAGCGTTGCCTCCGGACTAGCGGGACCAACCACCGGGGAGCTGTTTTTT.

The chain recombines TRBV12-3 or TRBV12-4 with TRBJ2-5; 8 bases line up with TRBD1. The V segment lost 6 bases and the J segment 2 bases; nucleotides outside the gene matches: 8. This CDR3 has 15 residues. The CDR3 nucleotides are TGTGCCAGCAGCTCGGATACAGGGGGACAAGAGACCCAGTACTTC. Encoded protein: CASSSDTGGQETQYF.

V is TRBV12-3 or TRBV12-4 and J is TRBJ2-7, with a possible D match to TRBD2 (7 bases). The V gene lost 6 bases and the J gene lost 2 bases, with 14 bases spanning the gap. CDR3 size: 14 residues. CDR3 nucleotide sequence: TGTGCCAGCAGGCTCTCCGGGGGGCCCTACGAGCAGTACTTC. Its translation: CASRLSGGPYEQYF.

CDR3 DNA sequence: TGTGCCACCAGTGATTATTCTTCGGGACCCTCCACAAGGCAGCAGTTCTTC. Its protein is CATSDYSSGPSTRQQFF. The chain links TRBV24-1 to TRBJ2-1; D may correspond to TRBD1 or TRBD2 (5 bases each). CDR1 is KGHDR and CDR2 is SFDVKD in the germline V gene. The CDR3 spans 17 residues. Between the trimmed V and J ends, which lost 2 bases and 11 bases, there was a span of 24 bases.

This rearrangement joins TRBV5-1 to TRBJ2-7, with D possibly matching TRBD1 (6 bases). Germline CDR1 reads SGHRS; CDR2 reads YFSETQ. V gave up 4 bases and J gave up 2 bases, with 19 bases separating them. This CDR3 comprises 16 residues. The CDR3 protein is CASSLKRTASPYEQYF. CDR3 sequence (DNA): TGCGCCAGCAGCCTCAAACGGACAGCTAGTCCCTACGAGCAGTACTTC.

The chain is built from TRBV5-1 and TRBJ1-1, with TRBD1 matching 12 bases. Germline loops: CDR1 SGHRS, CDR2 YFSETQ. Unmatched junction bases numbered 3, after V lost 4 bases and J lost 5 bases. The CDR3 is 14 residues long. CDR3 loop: CASSGDRGRTEAFF. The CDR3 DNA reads TGCGCCAGCAGCGGGGACAGGGGGCGGACTGAAGCTTTCTTT.

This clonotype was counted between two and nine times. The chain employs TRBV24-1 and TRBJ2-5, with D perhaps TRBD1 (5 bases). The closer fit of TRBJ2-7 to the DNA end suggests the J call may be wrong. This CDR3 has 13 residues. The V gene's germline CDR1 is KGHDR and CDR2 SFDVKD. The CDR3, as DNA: TGTGCCACCAGTGATTTATTGGGGCGCGAGCAGTACTTC. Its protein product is CATSDLLGREQYF.

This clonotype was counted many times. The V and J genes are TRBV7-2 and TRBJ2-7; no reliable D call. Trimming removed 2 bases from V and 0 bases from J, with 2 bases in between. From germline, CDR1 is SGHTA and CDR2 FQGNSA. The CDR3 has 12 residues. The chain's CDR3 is CASSLNSYEQYF. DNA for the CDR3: TGTGCCAGCAGCTTAAACTCCTACGAGCAGTACTTC. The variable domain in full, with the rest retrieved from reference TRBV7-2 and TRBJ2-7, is GAGVSQSPSNKVTEKGKDVELRCDPISGHTALYWYRQSLGQGLEFLIYFQGNSAPDKSGLPSDRFSAERTGGSVSTLTIQRTQQEDSAVYLCASSLNSYEQYFGPGTRLTVT.

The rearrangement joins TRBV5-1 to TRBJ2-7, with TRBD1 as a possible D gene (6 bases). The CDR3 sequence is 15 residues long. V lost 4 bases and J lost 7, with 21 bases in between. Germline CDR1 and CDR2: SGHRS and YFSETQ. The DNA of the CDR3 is TGCGCCAGCAGCCGACTGGGCAGGGGAGCTATTGAGCAGTACTTC. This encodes CASSRLGRGAIEQYF.

CDR3 residues: CASSQDQASNQPQHF. The CDR3 nucleotides read TGCGCCAGCAGCCAAGACCAGGCTAGCAATCAGCCCCAGCATTTT. The chain couples TRBV4-3 to TRBJ1-5, with D hard to call. Between the trimmed V and J ends, which lost 0 bases and 0 bases, there was a span of 6 bases. CDR1 is LGHNA, CDR2 YSLEER, per germline. This CDR3 comprises 15 residues.

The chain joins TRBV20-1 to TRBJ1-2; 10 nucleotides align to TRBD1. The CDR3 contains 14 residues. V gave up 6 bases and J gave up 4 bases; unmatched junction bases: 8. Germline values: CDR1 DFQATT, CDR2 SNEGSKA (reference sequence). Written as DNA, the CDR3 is TGCAGTGCGCACCGGACAGGGGGTGGCTATGGCTACACCTTC. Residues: CSAHRTGGGYGYTF.

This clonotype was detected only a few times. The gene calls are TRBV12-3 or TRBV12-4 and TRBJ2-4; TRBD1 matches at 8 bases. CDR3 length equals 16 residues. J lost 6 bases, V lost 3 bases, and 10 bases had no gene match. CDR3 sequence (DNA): TGTGCCAGCAGTTTTGAACCAGGGGGCGCGTCAAACATTCAGTACTTC. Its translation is CASSFEPGGASNIQYF.

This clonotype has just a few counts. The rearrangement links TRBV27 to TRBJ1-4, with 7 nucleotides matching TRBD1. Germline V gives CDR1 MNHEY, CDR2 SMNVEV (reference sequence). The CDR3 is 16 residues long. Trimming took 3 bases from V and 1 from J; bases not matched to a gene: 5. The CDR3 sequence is CASSLRGRRTNEKLFF. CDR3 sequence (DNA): TGTGCCAGCAGTTTGAGGGGGCGTAGAACTAATGAAAAACTGTTTTTT.

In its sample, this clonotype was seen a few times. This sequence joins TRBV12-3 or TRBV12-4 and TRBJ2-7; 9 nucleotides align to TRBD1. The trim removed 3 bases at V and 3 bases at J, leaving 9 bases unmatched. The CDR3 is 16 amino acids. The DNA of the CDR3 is TGTGCCAGCAGTTTGGGCGGGACAGGGCCACTCTACGAGCAGTACTTC. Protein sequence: CASSLGGTGPLYEQYF.

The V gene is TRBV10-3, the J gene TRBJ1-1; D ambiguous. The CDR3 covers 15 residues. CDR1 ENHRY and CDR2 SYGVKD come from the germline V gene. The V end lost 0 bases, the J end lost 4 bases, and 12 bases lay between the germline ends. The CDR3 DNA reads TGTGCCATCAGTGAGTCCGAACCGCAGCGCACTGAAGCTTTCTTT. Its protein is CAISESEPQRTEAFF.

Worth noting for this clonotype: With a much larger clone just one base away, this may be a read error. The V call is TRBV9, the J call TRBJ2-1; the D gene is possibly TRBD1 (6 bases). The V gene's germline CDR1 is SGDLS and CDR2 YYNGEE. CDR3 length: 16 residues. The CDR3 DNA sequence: TGTGCCAGCAGCGTAAGGGGGTGGGATTTACAGGATGAGCGGTTCTTC. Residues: CASSVRGWDLQDERFF.

This chain's CDR3 is CSGTAEILGDTQYF. In nucleotides, the CDR3 is TGCAGTGGCACAGCGGAGATCTTGGGAGATACGCAGTATTTT. The chain couples TRBV20-1 to TRBJ2-3; tentatively, D is TRBD2 (5 bases). Germline V gives CDR1 DFQATT, CDR2 SNEGSKA (reference sequence). Trimming cost V 7 bases and J 5 bases, with 19 bases left between them. CDR3 length: 14 residues.

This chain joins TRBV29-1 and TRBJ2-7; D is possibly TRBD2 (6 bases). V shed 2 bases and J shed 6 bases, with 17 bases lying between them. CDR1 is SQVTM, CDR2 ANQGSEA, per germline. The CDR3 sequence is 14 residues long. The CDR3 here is CSVEFLGGSIEQYF. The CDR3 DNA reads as TGCAGCGTTGAATTCTTGGGGGGTAGTATCGAGCAGTACTTC.

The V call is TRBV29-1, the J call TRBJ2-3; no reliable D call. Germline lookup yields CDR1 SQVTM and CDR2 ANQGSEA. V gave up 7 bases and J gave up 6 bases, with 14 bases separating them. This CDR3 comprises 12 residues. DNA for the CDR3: TGCAGCGCGCCGCAAGGGAAGGATACGCAGTATTTT. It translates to CSAPQGKDTQYF.

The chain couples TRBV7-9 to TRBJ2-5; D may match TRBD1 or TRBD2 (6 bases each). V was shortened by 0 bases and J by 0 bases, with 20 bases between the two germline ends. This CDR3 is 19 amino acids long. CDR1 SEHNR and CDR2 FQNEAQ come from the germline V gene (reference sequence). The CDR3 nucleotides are TGTGCCAGCAGCTTAGCCCAAGGGGGGAGCGACCGGTACCAAGAGACCCAGTACTTC. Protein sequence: CASSLAQGGSDRYQETQYF.

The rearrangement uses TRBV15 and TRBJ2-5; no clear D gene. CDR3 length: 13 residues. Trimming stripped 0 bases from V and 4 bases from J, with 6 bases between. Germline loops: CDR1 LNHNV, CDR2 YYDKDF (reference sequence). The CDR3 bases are TGTGCCACCAGCAGAGATTTAGGAGAGACCCAGTACTTC. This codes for CATSRDLGETQYF.

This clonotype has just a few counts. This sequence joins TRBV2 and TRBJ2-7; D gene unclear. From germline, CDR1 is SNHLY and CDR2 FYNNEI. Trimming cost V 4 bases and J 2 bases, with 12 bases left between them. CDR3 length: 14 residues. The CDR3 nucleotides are TGTGCCAGCAGTGGAATGGCCTTTCCCTACGAGCAGTACTTC. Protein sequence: CASSGMAFPYEQYF.

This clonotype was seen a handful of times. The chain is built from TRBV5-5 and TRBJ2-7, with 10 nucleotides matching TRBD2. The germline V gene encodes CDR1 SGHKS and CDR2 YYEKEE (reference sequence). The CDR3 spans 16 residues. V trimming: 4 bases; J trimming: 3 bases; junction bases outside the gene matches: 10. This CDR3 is CASSIYGLADYYEQYF. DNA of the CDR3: TGTGCCAGCAGCATATACGGACTAGCGGATTACTACGAGCAGTACTTC.